The rows below give T cell receptor beta chains drawn from one sample of a study of cytomegalovirus exposure and HLA in healthy donors. Produced via immunoSEQ multiplex PCR; TCRdb's table is partial and in-frame only. This sample has about 140,000 clones, with 70% to 80% found just once. Sequencing was done on a sample of PBMCs. The receptors shown here come from a man aged 30-40 years in good health and CMV-seronegative. Both conserved end residues are part of each CDR3. The D gene is left open where the match is weak. Clone size, where shown, is once, few, many, or a class for clones that have expanded.

v_call: TRBV11-2; d_call: NA; clone_size: NA; j_call: TRBJ1-1; cdr3_nt: TGTGCCAGCAGCCCTTATCAGGGGATGAACACTGAAGCTTTCTTT; cdr3_aa: CASSPYQGMNTEAFF
v_call: TRBV6-5; d_call: NA; clone_size: NA; j_call: TRBJ2-7; cdr3_nt: TGTGCCAGCAGACTAATTGGTGGCCATGCGTACGAGCAGTACTTC; cdr3_aa: CASRLIGGHAYEQYF
v_call: TRBV27; d_call: TRBD1; clone_size: few; j_call: TRBJ1-2; cdr3_nt: TGTGCCAGCAGTCCCAGGACAGGGGAAGGCTACACCTTC; cdr3_aa: CASSPRTGEGYTF
v_call: TRBV5-4; d_call: TRBD1; clone_size: NA; j_call: TRBJ2-2; cdr3_nt: TGTGCCAGCAGCTTGGTCGCCCGGACAGGGAAAGAGGGTACCGGGGAGCTGTTTTTT; cdr3_aa: CASSLVARTGKEGTGELFF
v_call: TRBV5-1; d_call: NA; clone_size: NA; j_call: TRBJ2-6; cdr3_nt: TGCGCCAGCGACCTGGGGGGGGCATCTGGGGCCAACGTCCTGACTTTC; cdr3_aa: CASDLGGASGANVLTF
v_call: TRBV14; d_call: TRBD1; clone_size: NA; j_call: TRBJ2-5; cdr3_nt: TGTGCCAGCAGCCAACTAACAGGGGCGGGCGAGACCCAGTACTTC; cdr3_aa: CASSQLTGAGETQYF
v_call: TRBV6-1; d_call: TRBD1; clone_size: NA; j_call: TRBJ1-5; cdr3_nt: TGTGCCAGCAGTGAAGGGGCAGGGGGGCAGCCCCAGCATTTT; cdr3_aa: CASSEGAGGQPQHF
v_call: TRBV9; d_call: TRBD1; clone_size: NA; j_call: TRBJ2-5; cdr3_nt: TGTGCCAGCAGCGTCGGACAGGGTGGTGAGACCCAGTACTTC; cdr3_aa: CASSVGQGGETQYF
v_call: TRBV5-1; d_call: TRBD2; clone_size: NA; j_call: TRBJ2-1; cdr3_nt: TGCGCCAGCAGATTCGGACTAGCGGGAGTAAATGAGCAGTTCTTC; cdr3_aa: CASRFGLAGVNEQFF
v_call: TRBV28; d_call: TRBD1; clone_size: once; j_call: TRBJ1-1; cdr3_nt: TGTGCCAGCAGTTTATGGGGGGGGACAGGGCGACGGGCTTTCTTT; cdr3_aa: CASSLWGGTGRRAFF
v_call: TRBV9; d_call: TRBD2; clone_size: few; j_call: TRBJ2-3; cdr3_nt: TGTGCCAGCAGCGTAGGGACTAGCGGGAGCGCAGATACGCAGTATTTT; cdr3_aa: CASSVGTSGSADTQYF
v_call: TRBV5-4; d_call: TRBD1; clone_size: NA; j_call: TRBJ2-1; cdr3_nt: TGTGCCAGCAGCTGGGGACAGTCGAACAATGAGCAGTTCTTC; cdr3_aa: CASSWGQSNNEQFF
v_call: TRBV7-9; d_call: NA; clone_size: once; j_call: TRBJ2-2; cdr3_nt: TGTGCCAGCAGCTTAGCGGGGGGGCGCGACACCGGGGAGCTGTTTTTT; cdr3_aa: CASSLAGGRDTGELFF
v_call: TRBV9; d_call: TRBD2; clone_size: NA; j_call: TRBJ2-2; cdr3_nt: TGTGCCAGCAGCGTATTTGTGGGAGGGGCGGGAAACACCGGGGAGCTGTTTTTT; cdr3_aa: CASSVFVGGAGNTGELFF
v_call: TRBV19; d_call: TRBD1; clone_size: NA; j_call: TRBJ2-2; cdr3_nt: TGTGCCAGTAGTATAGAACAGGGGTACACCGGGGAGCTGTTTTTT; cdr3_aa: CASSIEQGYTGELFF
v_call: TRBV27; d_call: NA; clone_size: once; j_call: TRBJ2-5; cdr3_nt: TGTGCCAGCAGTTTTTCGGGGGTTAAAGAGACCCAGTACTTC; cdr3_aa: CASSFSGVKETQYF
v_call: TRBV5-1; d_call: TRBD1; clone_size: NA; j_call: TRBJ2-1; cdr3_nt: TGCGCCAGCAGCTTTGCCCCGGACAGGGGGTACAATGAGCAGTTCTTC; cdr3_aa: CASSFAPDRGYNEQFF
v_call: TRBV18; d_call: NA; clone_size: NA; j_call: TRBJ2-7; cdr3_nt: TGTGCCAGCTCGACGACTCCATCGAGCTCCTACGAGCAGTACTTC; cdr3_aa: CASSTTPSSSYEQYF
v_call: TRBV11-2; d_call: NA; clone_size: NA; j_call: TRBJ2-3; cdr3_nt: TGTGCCAGCAGCTTAAGGGGGATAACAAATACGCAGTATTTT; cdr3_aa: CASSLRGITNTQYF
v_call: TRBV5-1; d_call: NA; clone_size: NA; j_call: TRBJ2-3; cdr3_nt: TGCGCCAGCAGCTCCCTTCCTTTTAGCACAGATACGCAGTATTTT; cdr3_aa: CASSSLPFSTDTQYF
v_call: TRBV28; d_call: NA; clone_size: NA; j_call: TRBJ2-1; cdr3_nt: TGTGCCAGCAGTTTATGGACAGGCGGGTCCTACAATGAGCAGTTCTTC; cdr3_aa: CASSLWTGGSYNEQFF
v_call: TRBV9; d_call: NA; clone_size: NA; j_call: TRBJ2-7; cdr3_nt: TGTGCCAGCAGCGTAGGGGGGCAGGGGACAACCTACGAGCAGTACTTC; cdr3_aa: CASSVGGQGTTYEQYF
v_call: TRBV5-6; d_call: TRBD1; clone_size: NA; j_call: TRBJ1-1; cdr3_nt: TGTGCCAGCAGCTACCGGGACAGCTGGAACACTGAAGCTTTCTTT; cdr3_aa: CASSYRDSWNTEAFF
v_call: TRBV5-1; d_call: NA; clone_size: NA; j_call: TRBJ1-4; cdr3_nt: TGCGCCAGCAGCCTCCTTATAGGCGGGAATGAAAAACTGTTTTTT; cdr3_aa: CASSLLIGGNEKLFF
v_call: TRBV6-5; d_call: TRBD1; clone_size: NA; j_call: TRBJ1-4; cdr3_nt: TGTGCCAGCAGTCCCGGACAGGGGGTGGAAAAACTGTTTTTT; cdr3_aa: CASSPGQGVEKLFF
v_call: TRBV7-2; d_call: NA; clone_size: few; j_call: TRBJ2-3; cdr3_nt: TGTGCCAGCAGCTTAGCTCCCCAGCGGAGCACAGATACGCAGTATTTT; cdr3_aa: CASSLAPQRSTDTQYF
v_call: TRBV5-1; d_call: NA; clone_size: once; j_call: TRBJ2-4; cdr3_nt: TGCGCCAGCAGCCTCCGACAGTTGGACATTCAGTACTTC; cdr3_aa: CASSLRQLDIQYF
v_call: TRBV18; d_call: TRBD2; clone_size: NA; j_call: TRBJ2-5; cdr3_nt: TGTGCCAGCTCACCACCCTACGGGGGGGGAACGGAGACCCAGTACTTC; cdr3_aa: CASSPPYGGGTETQYF
v_call: TRBV30; d_call: NA; clone_size: NA; j_call: TRBJ1-5; cdr3_nt: TGTGCCTGGAGTGATAAGACGCGGGGTCAGCCCCAGCATTTT; cdr3_aa: CAWSDKTRGQPQHF
v_call: TRBV7-8; d_call: NA; clone_size: NA; j_call: TRBJ1-1; cdr3_nt: TGTGCCAGCAGCTTAGACGGAGGGACTGAAGCTTTCTTT; cdr3_aa: CASSLDGGTEAFF
v_call: TRBV9; d_call: TRBD1; clone_size: once; j_call: TRBJ2-7; cdr3_nt: TGTGCCAGCAGCCCCGGGACAGGGGTATACGAGCAGTACTTC; cdr3_aa: CASSPGTGVYEQYF
v_call: TRBV30; d_call: TRBD1; clone_size: NA; j_call: TRBJ1-5; cdr3_nt: TGTGCCTGGAGTGTAGAGCAGGGGGATAGCAATCAGCCCCAGCATTTT; cdr3_aa: CAWSVEQGDSNQPQHF
v_call: TRBV19; d_call: NA; clone_size: NA; j_call: TRBJ2-2; cdr3_nt: TGTGCCAGTAGTGGCCTCTGGGGAGCGCGCACCGGGGAGCTGTTTTTT; cdr3_aa: CASSGLWGARTGELFF
v_call: TRBV11-3; d_call: NA; clone_size: NA; j_call: TRBJ2-1; cdr3_nt: TGTGCCAGCAGCTTAGGCCTGCAGACCTACAATGAGCAGTTCTTC; cdr3_aa: CASSLGLQTYNEQFF
v_call: TRBV4-1; d_call: NA; clone_size: NA; j_call: TRBJ2-7; cdr3_nt: TGCGCCAGCAGGGAAGCTTCTCAAGGAGGATACGAGCAGTACTTC; cdr3_aa: CASREASQGGYEQYF
v_call: TRBV4-1; d_call: TRBD2; clone_size: few; j_call: TRBJ2-5; cdr3_nt: TGCGCCAGCAGCCGCGGGCCAGGGAGGGTCCAAGAGACCCAGTACTTC; cdr3_aa: CASSRGPGRVQETQYF
v_call: TRBV11-2; d_call: TRBD2; clone_size: NA; j_call: TRBJ2-7; cdr3_nt: TGTGCCAGCAGCTTAGCCCCCAGGACTAGCTCCCCGTACTTC; cdr3_aa: CASSLAPRTSSPYF
v_call: TRBV5-1; d_call: NA; clone_size: NA; j_call: TRBJ2-2; cdr3_nt: TGCGCCAGCAGCCCCGGCGGGAACACCGGGGAGCTGTTTTTT; cdr3_aa: CASSPGGNTGELFF
v_call: TRBV2; d_call: NA; clone_size: NA; j_call: TRBJ2-2; cdr3_nt: TGTGCCAGCAGAAGGGGGGGCACCGGGGAGCTGTTTTTT; cdr3_aa: CASRRGGTGELFF
v_call: TRBV2; d_call: NA; clone_size: NA; j_call: TRBJ2-1; cdr3_nt: TGTGCCAGCAGTGACGGGGGAGGTGATTACAATGAGCAGTTCTTC; cdr3_aa: CASSDGGGDYNEQFF
v_call: TRBV5-4; d_call: TRBD1; clone_size: NA; j_call: TRBJ2-7; cdr3_nt: TGTGCCAGCAGCTTGTTGGGACAGGGATACGAGCAGTACTTC; cdr3_aa: CASSLLGQGYEQYF
v_call: TRBV6-1; d_call: NA; clone_size: NA; j_call: TRBJ2-4; cdr3_nt: TGTGCCAGCAGTGAACTTTTACTAGCCAAAAACATTCAGTACTTC; cdr3_aa: CASSELLLAKNIQYF
v_call: TRBV29-1; d_call: NA; clone_size: NA; j_call: TRBJ1-1; cdr3_nt: TGCAGCGTTGCCTTGACATTGAACACTGAAGCTTTCTTT; cdr3_aa: CSVALTLNTEAFF
v_call: TRBV30; d_call: NA; clone_size: NA; j_call: TRBJ1-2; cdr3_nt: TGTGCCTGGTTTCCTGGGGCCGGGCTCTCCGGCTACACCTTC; cdr3_aa: CAWFPGAGLSGYTF
v_call: TRBV6-1; d_call: NA; clone_size: NA; j_call: TRBJ1-5; cdr3_nt: TGTGCCAGCCTTACAGGGTATAACAATCAGCCCCAGCATTTT; cdr3_aa: CASLTGYNNQPQHF
v_call: TRBV9; d_call: NA; clone_size: NA; j_call: TRBJ1-2; cdr3_nt: TGTGCCAGCAGCGTTGGAGGGAGAGGGTACTATGGCTACACCTTC; cdr3_aa: CASSVGGRGYYGYTF
v_call: TRBV5-1; d_call: NA; clone_size: NA; j_call: TRBJ1-1; cdr3_nt: TGCGCCAGCAGCTTGGGGTTAGCGAACACTGAAGCTTTCTTT; cdr3_aa: CASSLGLANTEAFF
v_call: TRBV28; d_call: NA; clone_size: NA; j_call: TRBJ2-3; cdr3_nt: TGTGCCACCTTGGAGCGAAGCACAGATACGCAGTATTTT; cdr3_aa: CATLERSTDTQYF
v_call: TRBV10-2; d_call: NA; clone_size: NA; j_call: TRBJ2-5; cdr3_nt: TGCGCCAGCAGTGAAGACCCCTCGCTCGGGGAGACCCAGTACTTC; cdr3_aa: CASSEDPSLGETQYF